The 4 T cell receptor beta chains given below trace back to one sample, sequenced in a study of blood T cell repertoires in COVID-19. Clones were sequenced by immunoSEQ multiplex PCR, and TCRdb holds only the in-frame ones, with some missing. This sample has some 160,000 clones, with roughly 90% found just once. Material: peripheral blood. The receptors derive from a man aged 18 to 29 with COVID-19, enrolled during active disease.

The chain is built from TRBV6-5 and TRBJ1-5; the D is unclear. V was pared by 0 bases and J by 1 base, with 4 bases between. This CDR3 comprises 14 residues. Per germline, CDR1 MNHEY and CDR2 SVGAGI. The CDR3 nucleotides read TGTGCCAGCAGTTACTCGGGCAGCAATCAGCCCCAGCATTTT. Its translation: CASSYSGSNQPQHF.

The V call is TRBV5-4, the J call TRBJ1-2, with D possibly matching TRBD1 (6 bases). The CDR3 has 15 residues. With 0 bases removed from V and 6 bases from J, the gap between germline ends came to 15 bases. Germline values: CDR1 SGHNT, CDR2 YYREEE (reference sequence). CDR3 sequence reads: CASSLEAGDFDGYTF. The CDR3 bases are TGTGCCAGCAGCTTGGAGGCAGGGGATTTCGATGGCTACACCTTC.

CDR3 DNA sequence: TGTGCCTGGAGTCTCCAGACTTGGGGGGGCACTGAAGCTTTCTTT. Residues: CAWSLQTWGGTEAFF. The gene calls are TRBV30 and TRBJ1-1; TRBD1 might be the D (5 bases). Germline CDR1 reads GTSNPN; CDR2 reads SVGIG (reference sequence). The CDR3 is 15 residues long. The V and J ends lost 2 bases and 4 bases respectively, with 17 bases between them.

The chain links TRBV5-8 to TRBJ1-2; unclear D gene. There are 12 residues in the CDR3. V was pared by 1 base and J by 14 bases, with 15 bases between. Germline V lookup: CDR1 SGHTS, CDR2 YDEGEE. CDR3 region: CASSLWSLGSTF. The DNA for the CDR3 is TGTGCCAGCAGCTTGTGGTCCCTGGGCTCTACCTTC.